Given below is one TCR beta chain in context. Its target is unknown. The data originate from a study of T-cell memory formation after mild COVID-19. Each CDR3 protein gets one entry after TCRdb re-called the 5' RACE reads with MiXCR. The sample has hundreds of thousands of distinct CDR3 sequences, more than 20% seen once. Study-wide findings and caveats: Day 37-peaking second-wave clones had unconfirmed SARS-CoV-2 specificity. CM and EM subsets held most contracting CD4+ clones; EMRA held CD8+ ones. Memory cells collected pre-infection included some clones that later responded, suggesting cross-reactive memory joined.

CDR3 length: 15 residues. V dropped 3 bases and J dropped 2 bases, with 11 bases sitting between them. CDR1 is MGHRA and CDR2 is YSYEKL in the germline V gene. Sequencing was performed on PBMCs or a T cell subset sorted from them (not recorded which). The source of this sequence is an adult woman who had mild COVID-19 (a few samples of this study predate the infection). Cell type and time point are not known. The chain is built from TRBV4-1 and TRBJ2-1, with D perhaps being TRBD1 or TRBD2 (5 bases each). The CDR3 reads CASSHRDGAYNEQFF. The DNA of the CDR3 is TGCGCCAGCAGCCACCGGGACGGCGCCTACAATGAGCAGTTCTTC.